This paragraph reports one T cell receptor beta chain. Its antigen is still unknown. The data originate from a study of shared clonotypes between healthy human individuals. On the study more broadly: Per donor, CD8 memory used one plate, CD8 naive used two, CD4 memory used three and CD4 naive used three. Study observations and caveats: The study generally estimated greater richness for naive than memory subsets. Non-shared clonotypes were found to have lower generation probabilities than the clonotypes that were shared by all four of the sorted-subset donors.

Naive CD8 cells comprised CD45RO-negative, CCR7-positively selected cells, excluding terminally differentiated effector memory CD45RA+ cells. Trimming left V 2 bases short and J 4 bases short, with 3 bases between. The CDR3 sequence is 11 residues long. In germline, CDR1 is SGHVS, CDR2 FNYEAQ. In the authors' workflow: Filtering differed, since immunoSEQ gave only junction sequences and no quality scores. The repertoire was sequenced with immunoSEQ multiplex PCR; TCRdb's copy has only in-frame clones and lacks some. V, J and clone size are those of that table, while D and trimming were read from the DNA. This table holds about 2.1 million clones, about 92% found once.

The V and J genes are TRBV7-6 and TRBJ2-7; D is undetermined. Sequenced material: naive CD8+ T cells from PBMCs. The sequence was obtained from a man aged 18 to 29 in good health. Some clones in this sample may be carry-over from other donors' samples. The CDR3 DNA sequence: TGTGCCAGCAGCTTAAGATACGAGCAGTACTTC. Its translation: CASSLRYEQYF.